This entry lists 18 T cell receptor beta chains sequenced from one sample in a study of blood T cell repertoires in COVID-19. Produced via immunoSEQ multiplex PCR; TCRdb's table is partial and in-frame only. This sample yields under 200,000 clones, of which roughly 84% are seen a single time; less than 3.5% belongs to the top ten. The sample was peripheral blood. Receptors originate from an older woman with acute or convalescent COVID-19.

This clone was observed at least ten times. This sequence joins TRBV3-1 (or the pseudogene TRBV3-2) and TRBJ1-1; 9 bases are shared with TRBD1. CDR3 length: 19 residues. The germline gives CDR1 LGHDT, CDR2 YNNKEL (reference sequence). The ends lost 0 bases at V and 0 bases at J; junction bases unmatched: 11. The CDR3 spells CASSQDPAYRGLMNTEAFF. In DNA form, the CDR3 reads TGTGCCAGCAGCCAAGATCCCGCCTACAGGGGGCTGATGAACACTGAAGCTTTCTTT.

The rearrangement links TRBV5-6 to TRBJ1-5; D call uncertain. There are 13 residues in the CDR3. V shed 2 bases and J shed 3 bases, with 6 bases lying between them. From germline, CDR1 is SGHDT and CDR2 YYEEEE. Here the CDR3 DNA reads TGTGCCAGCAGCTTCAGTCCCAATCAGCCCCAGCATTTT. It specifies CASSFSPNQPQHF.

The V and J genes are TRBV27 and TRBJ2-5, with 10 nucleotides matching TRBD2. Germline-derived CDR1 and CDR2 are MNHEY and SMNVEV (reference sequence). CDR3 length equals 16 residues. Losses at the gene ends were 5 bases for V and 3 bases for J; bases not matched to a gene: 9. Here the CDR3 DNA reads TGTGCCAGCAGTCCATCCCCTCTAGCGGGGGAAGAGACCCAGTACTTC. Translating it yields CASSPSPLAGEETQYF.

This clone has only one observation. This chain links TRBV5-1 with TRBJ1-2; TRBD1 agrees at 9 bases. The CDR3 spans 14 residues. The J segment lost 3 bases and the V segment lost 4 bases, leaving 4 bases of the junction unmatched. CDR1 is SGHRS and CDR2 is YFSETQ in the germline V gene. Here the CDR3 DNA reads TGCGCCAGCAGCCGTAGGACAGGGGACTATGGCTACACCTTC. Translation gives CASSRRTGDYGYTF.

The chain is built from TRBV5-1 and TRBJ2-3, with TRBD2 matching 7 bases. Germline lookup yields CDR1 SGHRS and CDR2 YFSETQ. The CDR3 spans 15 residues. V lost 4 bases to trimming and J lost 1 base; unmatched junction nucleotides: 6. The DNA of the CDR3 is TGCGCCAGCAGCCCCTGGACTAGTGGCACAGATACGCAGTATTTT. Translation gives CASSPWTSGTDTQYF.

V and J are TRBV28 and TRBJ2-7; 11 bases map to TRBD1. Germline loops: CDR1 MDHEN, CDR2 SYDVKM. The CDR3 contains 16 residues. Trimming cost V 4 bases and J 1 base; bases outside gene matches: 6. This CDR3 is CASSSTGTGGSYEQYF. CDR3 DNA: TGTGCCAGCAGTTCCACCGGGACAGGGGGATCCTACGAGCAGTACTTC.

The V gene is TRBV18, the J gene TRBJ2-7, with 7 bases fitting TRBD1. CDR1 is KGHSH and CDR2 is LQKENI in the germline V gene. Losses at the gene ends were 1 base for V and 5 bases for J; bases not matched to a gene: 14. This CDR3 contains 17 residues. The CDR3 DNA is TGTGCCAGCTCACCACAAGGAGAAGGGTCAGGGGGACACGAGCAGTACTTC. As protein: CASSPQGEGSGGHEQYF.

The CDR3 loop reads CASQGTAIQYF. DNA of the CDR3: TGTGCCAGTCAGGGGACGGCTATTCAGTACTTC. This chain connects TRBV6-5 to TRBJ2-4; D might be TRBD1 (6 bases). The germline gives CDR1 MNHEY, CDR2 SVGAGI. The V end lost 9 bases, the J end lost 10 bases, and 13 bases lay between the germline ends. The CDR3 sequence is 11 residues long.

The V gene is TRBV15, the J gene TRBJ2-7, with D hard to call. V was pared by 9 bases and J by 3 bases, with 6 bases between. Germline V CDR1 and CDR2: LNHNV, YYDKDF (reference sequence). The CDR3 is 10 residues long. The CDR3 coding sequence is TGTGCCACAAGAGGCTACGAGCAGTACTTC. Its protein product is CATRGYEQYF.

V gene TRBV3-1 (or the pseudogene TRBV3-2) combines with J gene TRBJ1-3; no clear D. The CDR3 runs to 14 residues. Trimming pared 2 bases from V and 4 bases from J, leaving 9 bases between. Germline V gene lookup returns CDR1 LGHDT and CDR2 YNNKEL (reference sequence). CDR3: CASSQQAWGNTIYF. The CDR3 DNA reads as TGTGCCAGCAGCCAACAGGCCTGGGGAAACACCATATATTTT.

This chain links TRBV5-6 with TRBJ1-6; D is ambiguous. CDR1 and CDR2 from the germline V gene are SGHDT and YYEEEE. CDR3 length: 15 residues. Trimming removed 1 base from V and 9 bases from J, with 14 bases in between. The CDR3 nucleotides are TGTGCCAGCAGCTTGCCGGCCGGAGAGGGTTCACCCCTCCACTTT. This encodes CASSLPAGEGSPLHF.

This chain links TRBV7-8 with TRBJ1-6; tentatively, D is TRBD1 (5 bases). V was clipped by 8 bases and J by 7 bases, with 18 bases between them. CDR1 SGHVS and CDR2 FQNEAQ come from the germline V gene. CDR3 length equals 15 residues. For the CDR3, the DNA is TGTGCCAGCTCCCCCGGGGGTTCTCCCAATTCACCCCTCCACTTT. Translated, it gives CASSPGGSPNSPLHF.

This clone was seen just once. The chain links TRBV5-1 to TRBJ2-1; D possibly corresponds to TRBD1 (6 bases). Germline values: CDR1 SGHRS, CDR2 YFSETQ. The CDR3 consists of 15 residues. Trimming took off 0 bases at V and 2 bases at J, with 9 bases between the two ends. DNA of the CDR3: TGCGCCAGCAGCTTGGGGGACACGACCTACAATGAGCAGTTCTTC. Translation: CASSLGDTTYNEQFF. Together with reference TRBV5-1 and TRBJ2-1, the CDR3 gives the full variable domain: KAGVTQTPRYLIKTRGQQVTLSCSPISGHRSVSWYQQTPGQGLQFLFEYFSETQRNKGNFPGRFSGRQFSNSRSEMNVSTLELGDSALYLCASSLGDTTYNEQFFGPGTRLTVL.

V is TRBV2 and J is TRBJ2-2; TRBD2 matches 8 bases. The V gene's germline CDR1 is SNHLY and CDR2 FYNNEI. Trimming at V came to 4 bases and at J to 2 bases, leaving 3 bases not matched to a gene. The CDR3 loop spans 15 amino acids. CDR3 in DNA: TGTGCCAGCAGTGGCAGCGGGGGAAACACCGGGGAGCTGTTTTTT. It codes for CASSGSGGNTGELFF.

The chain has TRBV11-3 and TRBJ2-7; 8 positions match TRBD2. The CDR3 has 14 residues. Germline V gives CDR1 SGHNT, CDR2 YENEEA. J lost 4 bases, V lost 4 bases, and 6 bases had no gene match. CDR3 sequence reads: CASSSPGGSYEQYF. The CDR3 coding sequence is TGTGCCAGCAGCTCGCCGGGGGGGAGTTACGAGCAGTACTTC.

The chain combines TRBV5-6 with TRBJ1-2; 9 nucleotides agree with TRBD1. This CDR3 has 14 amino acids. V shed 4 bases and J 10 bases; nucleotides not matched to a gene: 11. Germline CDR1 is SGHDT and CDR2 is YYEEEE. CDR3 in DNA: TGTGCCAGCAGCGGATCGGGACAGGGTGGGTCCTACACCTTC. Translating gives CASSGSGQGGSYTF.

The genes are TRBV19 and TRBJ1-4; D possibly corresponds to TRBD1 (5 bases). This CDR3 region has 16 residues. The V end was cut by 6 bases, the J end by 2 bases, with 16 bases between. The germline V gene has CDR1 LNHDA and CDR2 SQIVND (reference sequence). The CDR3 sequence: CASRGGASLTNEKLFF. In nucleotides, the CDR3 is TGTGCCAGTAGAGGAGGGGCAAGTCTGACTAATGAAAAACTGTTTTTT.

V usage is TRBV4-2 and J usage is TRBJ1-4; a weak D match, TRBD1 (5 bases). The CDR3 runs 17 residues. Trimming stripped 0 bases from V and 6 bases from J, with 17 bases between. Germline values: CDR1 LGHNA, CDR2 YNFKEQ. This chain's CDR3 is CASSQEWQGIGYEKLFF. In nucleotides, the CDR3 is TGTGCCAGCAGCCAAGAATGGCAGGGAATAGGGTATGAAAAACTGTTTTTT.